This entry concerns a single T cell receptor (beta chain). The data were taken from a study of blood T cell repertoires in COVID-19. The authors' processing: How many nucleated cells were present was estimated from reference gene primer amplification. Data came from immunoSEQ multiplex PCR; TCRdb stores just in-frame clones and leaves some out. V, J and clone size were drawn from that table, and D and trimming were deduced from the DNA. The data contain 220,000 or so clones, roughly 75% of them singletons. The receptor was derived from a woman between 65 and 79 years old with acute or convalescent COVID-19. The sequenced material came from peripheral blood.

CDR3 protein: CASSVQRNTEAFF. DNA of the CDR3: TGTGCCAGCAGTGTACAGAGGAACACTGAAGCTTTCTTT. This sequence joins TRBV28 and TRBJ1-1; D remains ambiguous. The CDR3 runs to 13 residues. Germline-derived CDR1 and CDR2 are MDHEN and SYDVKM. V was clipped by 5 bases and J by 1 base, with 8 bases between them.